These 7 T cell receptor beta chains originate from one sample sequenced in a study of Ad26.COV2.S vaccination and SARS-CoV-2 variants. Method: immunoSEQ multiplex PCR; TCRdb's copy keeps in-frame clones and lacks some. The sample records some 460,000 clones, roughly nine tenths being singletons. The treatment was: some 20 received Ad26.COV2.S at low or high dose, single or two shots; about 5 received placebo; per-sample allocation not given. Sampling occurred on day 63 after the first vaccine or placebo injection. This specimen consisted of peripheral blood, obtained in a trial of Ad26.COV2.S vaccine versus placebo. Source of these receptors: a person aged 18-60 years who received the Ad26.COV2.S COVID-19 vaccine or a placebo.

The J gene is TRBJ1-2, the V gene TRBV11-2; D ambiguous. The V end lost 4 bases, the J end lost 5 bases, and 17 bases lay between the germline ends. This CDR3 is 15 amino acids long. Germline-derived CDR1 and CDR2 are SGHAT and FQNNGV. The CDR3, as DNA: TGTGCCAGCAGCTCGACGGCCGACCCATTTTATGGCTACACCTTC. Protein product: CASSSTADPFYGYTF.

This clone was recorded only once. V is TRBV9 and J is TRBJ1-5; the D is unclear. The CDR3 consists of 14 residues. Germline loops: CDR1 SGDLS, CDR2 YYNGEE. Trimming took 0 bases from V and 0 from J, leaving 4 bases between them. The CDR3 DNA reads TGTGCCAGCAGCGTAGGAGTTAGCAATCAGCCCCAGCATTTT. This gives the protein CASSVGVSNQPQHF. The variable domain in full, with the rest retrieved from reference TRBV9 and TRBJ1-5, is DSGVTQTPKHLITATGQRVTLRCSPRSGDLSVYWYQQSLDQGLQFLIQYYNGEERAKGNILERFSAQQFPDLHSELNLSSLELGDSALYFCASSVGVSNQPQHFGDGTRLSIL.

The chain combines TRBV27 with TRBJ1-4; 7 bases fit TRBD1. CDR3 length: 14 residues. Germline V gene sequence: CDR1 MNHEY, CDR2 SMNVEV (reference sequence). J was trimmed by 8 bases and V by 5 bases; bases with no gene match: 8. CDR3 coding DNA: TGTGCCAGCAGTCCGGGGGCAGGGGGAGAAAAACTGTTTTTT. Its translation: CASSPGAGGEKLFF.

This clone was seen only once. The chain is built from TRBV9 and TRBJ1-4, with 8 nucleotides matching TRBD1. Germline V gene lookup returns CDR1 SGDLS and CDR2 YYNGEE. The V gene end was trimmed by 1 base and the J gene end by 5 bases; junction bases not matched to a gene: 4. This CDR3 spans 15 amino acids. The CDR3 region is CASSVWTGRNEKLFF. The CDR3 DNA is TGTGCCAGCAGCGTATGGACAGGGAGGAATGAAAAACTGTTTTTT.

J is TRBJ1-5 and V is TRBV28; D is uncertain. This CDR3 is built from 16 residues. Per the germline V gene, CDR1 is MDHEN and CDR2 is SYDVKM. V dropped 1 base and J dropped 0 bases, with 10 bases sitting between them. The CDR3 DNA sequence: TGTGCCAGCAGTTTATCCCCCCAATATAGCAATCAGCCCCAGCATTTT. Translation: CASSLSPQYSNQPQHF.

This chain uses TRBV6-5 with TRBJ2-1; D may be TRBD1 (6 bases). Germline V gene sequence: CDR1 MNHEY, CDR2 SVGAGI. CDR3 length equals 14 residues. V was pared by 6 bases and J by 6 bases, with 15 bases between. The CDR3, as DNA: TGTGCCAGCAGGGCCAGGGGTCGGGGCAATGAGCAGTTCTTC. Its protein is CASRARGRGNEQFF.

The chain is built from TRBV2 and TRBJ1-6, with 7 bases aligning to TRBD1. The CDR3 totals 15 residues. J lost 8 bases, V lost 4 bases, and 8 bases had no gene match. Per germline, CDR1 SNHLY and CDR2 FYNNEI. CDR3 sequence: CASSGQGPRDSPLHF. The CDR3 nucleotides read TGTGCCAGCAGTGGACAGGGCCCCAGGGATTCACCCCTCCACTTT.